This T cell receptor beta chain derives from a study of blood T cells in healthy people across ages. A J-beta primer mix and a sample-barcoded 5' primer were used in a second PCR of about 6 to 12 cycles. TCRdb re-called the 5' RACE reads with MiXCR, one entry per CDR3 protein. The table has roughly 800,000 distinct CDR3 sequences, roughly 60% seen once. Germline lookup yields CDR1 LNHNV and CDR2 YYDKDF (reference sequence). CDR3 size: 15 residues. Trimming shortened V by 0 bases and J by 9 bases, and 17 bases separated the two germline ends. The chain uses TRBV15 and TRBJ1-2; maybe TRBD1 (6 bases). The sample comprised blood. The TCR originated in a man younger than 45 in good health. The CDR3 here is CATSRDRGTSSSYTF. CDR3 bases: TGTGCCACCAGCAGAGACCGTGGGACATCTTCCAGCTACACCTTC.